These 27 T cell receptor beta chains share one sample of origin, sequenced in a study of technical replicates of blood from four donors. The data were produced by immunoSEQ multiplex PCR, yet TCRdb's version contains in-frame clones alone and is incomplete. In the table there are around 74,000 clones, 65% to 90% of which are singletons. Sequencing input: PBMCs. These receptor sequences come from a human donor in good health. Some clones in this sample may be carry-over from other donors' samples.

This chain connects TRBV10-3 to TRBJ2-5; D is possibly TRBD2 (5 bases). V was pared by 8 bases and J by 5 bases, with 15 bases between. The germline V gene encodes CDR1 ENHRY and CDR2 SYGVKD. The CDR3 loop spans 13 amino acids. DNA of the CDR3: TGTGCCATCCGGGGTGAGGATGGCGAGACCCAGTACTTC. This encodes CAIRGEDGETQYF.

This clone has a single count. The chain has TRBV7-3 and TRBJ2-2; D unresolved. Germline V gene lookup returns CDR1 SGHTA and CDR2 FQGTGA. This CDR3 has 13 residues. The V end was cut by 5 bases, the J end by 9 bases, with 13 bases between. The CDR3 DNA follows: TGTGCCAGCAGCGGGCCAAAAGGTAGGGAGCTGTTTTTT. Its protein product is CASSGPKGRELFF. Based on the CDR3 plus reference TRBV7-3 and TRBJ2-2, the full variable domain is GAGVSQTPSNKVTEKGKYVELRCDPISGHTALYWYRQSLGQGPEFLIYFQGTGAADDSGLPNDRFFAVRPEGSVSTLKIQRTERGDSAVYLCASSGPKGRELFFGEGSRLTVL.

The V and J genes are TRBV9 and TRBJ1-2, with D tentatively TRBD1 (5 bases). This CDR3 is 17 amino acids long. The germline gives CDR1 SGDLS, CDR2 YYNGEE. Trimming stripped 0 bases from V and 4 bases from J, with 19 bases between. The chain's CDR3 is CASSVAKQAPNGYGYTF. Here the CDR3 DNA reads TGTGCCAGCAGCGTAGCTAAACAGGCCCCTAACGGCTATGGCTACACCTTC. Filled out from reference TRBV9 and TRBJ1-2, the complete variable domain reads DSGVTQTPKHLITATGQRVTLRCSPRSGDLSVYWYQQSLDQGLQFLIQYYNGEERAKGNILERFSAQQFPDLHSELNLSSLELGDSALYFCASSVAKQAPNGYGYTFGSGTRLTVV.

The V gene is TRBV2, the J gene TRBJ2-7; D gene ambiguous. Germline V gene sequence: CDR1 SNHLY, CDR2 FYNNEI. The CDR3 loop spans 13 amino acids. Trimming took off 3 bases at V and 4 bases at J, with 10 bases between the two ends. CDR3 region: CASSENSLYEQYF. In DNA form, the CDR3 reads TGTGCCAGCAGTGAGAATAGTTTATACGAGCAGTACTTC.

This chain connects TRBV6-1 to TRBJ2-7; the match to TRBD2 covers 7 bases. CDR1 is MNHNS, CDR2 SASEGT, per germline. This CDR3 contains 15 residues. V shed 3 bases, J shed 3 bases, and the junction held 8 bases outside the gene matches. CDR3 nucleotides: TGTGCCAGCAGTGATGGGGGGACTACGTACTACGAGCAGTACTTC. It yields the protein CASSDGGTTYYEQYF.

The gene calls are TRBV9 and TRBJ2-1; D gene unclear. CDR1 SGDLS and CDR2 YYNGEE come from the germline V gene. V was trimmed by 4 bases and J by 0 bases, leaving 14 bases between them. The CDR3 contains 16 residues. CDR3 sequence: CASSYTSESSYNEQFF. The CDR3 nucleotides read TGTGCCAGCAGCTACACAAGCGAAAGCTCCTACAATGAGCAGTTCTTC.

The chain recombines TRBV19 with TRBJ1-2; no reliable D call. This CDR3 has 13 amino acids. V shed 1 base and J shed 4 bases, with 7 bases lying between them. From germline, CDR1 is LNHDA and CDR2 SQIVND (reference sequence). The CDR3 spells CASSIARGYGYTF. The CDR3 nucleotides read TGTGCCAGTAGTATAGCCCGGGGCTATGGCTACACCTTC.

The chain joins TRBV7-2 to TRBJ2-6; the D gene is possibly TRBD2 (6 bases). Germline V lookup: CDR1 SGHTA, CDR2 FQGNSA. Trimming stripped 0 bases from V and 3 bases from J, with 12 bases between. The length of the CDR3 is 17 residues. In DNA form, the CDR3 reads TGTGCCAGCAGCTTAGCCGGCGTGGGAGGTGGGGCCAACGTCCTGACTTTC. Amino acids: CASSLAGVGGGANVLTF.

The chain links TRBV5-1 to TRBJ2-3; TRBD2 matches 10 bases. J gave up 3 bases and V 6 bases, and 10 bases lay outside the gene matches. CDR3 length: 16 amino acids. Germline V CDR1 and CDR2: SGHRS, YFSETQ. CDR3 sequence: CASNGEAGGDTDTQYF. DNA for the CDR3: TGCGCCAGCAACGGGGAAGCGGGAGGGGATACAGATACGCAGTATTTT.

The chain combines TRBV6-1 with TRBJ1-1; 7 positions agree with TRBD1. This CDR3 has 16 residues. The V gene's germline CDR1 is MNHNS and CDR2 SASEGT. V lost 4 bases and J lost 5; bases outside the gene matches: 13. In DNA form, the CDR3 reads TGTGCCAGCAGTGTTGGAGCCACAGGGGTCCAAACTGAAGCTTTCTTT. This codes for CASSVGATGVQTEAFF.

The chain couples TRBV7-9 to TRBJ2-7, with TRBD2 matching over 10 bases. Germline CDR1 and CDR2: SEHNR and FQNEAQ (reference sequence). The CDR3 loop spans 14 amino acids. Losses at the gene ends were 5 bases for V and 3 bases for J; bases not matched to a gene: 4. The CDR3 nucleotides read TGTGCCAGCAGCCCTTTAGCGGGAGGCTACGAGCAGTACTTC. The encoded protein is CASSPLAGGYEQYF.

V usage is TRBV7-9 and J usage is TRBJ2-7; D is uncertain. The CDR3 extends over 13 amino acids. Germline-derived CDR1 and CDR2 are SEHNR and FQNEAQ (reference sequence). Trimming took 5 bases from V and 0 from J, leaving 8 bases between them. This CDR3 is CASSTVYSYEQYF. The CDR3, as DNA: TGTGCCAGCAGCACAGTATACTCCTACGAGCAGTACTTC.

This clone has more than one count but fewer than ten. V and J are TRBV6-1 and TRBJ2-5; TRBD2 aligns across 7 bases. The CDR3 runs 15 residues. Germline CDR1 reads MNHNS; CDR2 reads SASEGT. V dropped 2 bases and J dropped 3; count of bases not matched to a gene: 6. The CDR3: CASSELWRGKETQYF. The CDR3 DNA is TGTGCCAGCAGTGAACTGTGGCGGGGGAAAGAGACCCAGTACTTC.

The chain is built from TRBV19 and TRBJ1-5, with TRBD1 as a possible D gene (5 bases). Trimming took off 2 bases at V and 4 bases at J, with 12 bases between the two ends. CDR1 LNHDA and CDR2 SQIVND come from the germline V gene (reference sequence). The CDR3 is made up of 15 amino acids. CDR3 amino acids: CASSILEGSNQPQHF. CDR3 DNA sequence: TGTGCCAGTAGTATATTGGAGGGGAGTAATCAGCCCCAGCATTTT.

The V gene is TRBV7-2, the J gene TRBJ2-7, with 7 bases matching TRBD1. Losses at the gene ends were 6 bases for V and 4 bases for J; bases not matched to a gene: 12. The CDR3 has 15 amino acids. From germline, CDR1 is SGHTA and CDR2 FQGNSA. Here the CDR3 reads CASSWARGHGYEQYF. The CDR3 DNA reads TGTGCCAGCAGTTGGGCGAGGGGGCACGGATACGAGCAGTACTTC.

J is TRBJ2-5 and V is TRBV5-1; 7 positions agree with TRBD1. Germline trimming cut 0 bases from V and 1 base from J; bases unmatched to any gene: 6. This CDR3 spans 16 amino acids. Germline V CDR1 and CDR2: SGHRS, YFSETQ. The CDR3, as DNA: TGCGCCAGCAGCTTGGACGTGGGACAGACCCAAGAGACCCAGTACTTC. The encoded protein is CASSLDVGQTQETQYF.

The J gene is TRBJ1-1, the V gene TRBV18, with a weak D call TRBD1 (6 bases). V shed 3 bases and J shed 3 bases, with 8 bases lying between them. The CDR3 runs to 13 residues. Germline CDR1 KGHSH, CDR2 LQKENI. CDR3 loop: CASSPYRDTEAFF. For the CDR3, the DNA is TGTGCCAGCTCACCTTACAGGGACACTGAAGCTTTCTTT.

The J gene is TRBJ1-1, the V gene TRBV4-1, with TRBD1 as a possible D gene (6 bases). The CDR3 loop spans 14 amino acids. The germline V gene has CDR1 MGHRA and CDR2 YSYEKL. V was pared by 5 bases and J by 3 bases, with 13 bases between. The CDR3 region is CASSLGGGYTEAFF. Here the CDR3 DNA reads TGCGCCAGCAGCTTGGGAGGGGGATACACTGAAGCTTTCTTT.

The chain has TRBV2 and TRBJ1-2; D unclear. V gave up 6 bases and J gave up 4 bases, with 21 bases separating them. CDR1 and CDR2 (germline): SNHLY, FYNNEI. CDR3 length equals 16 residues. In DNA form, the CDR3 reads TGTGCCAGCAGAGATGGGTCTCGGACGCGGGGCTATGGCTACACCTTC. Amino acids: CASRDGSRTRGYGYTF.

This chain joins TRBV29-1 and TRBJ1-2, with D possibly being TRBD1 (5 bases). Germline CDR1 reads SQVTM; CDR2 reads ANQGSEA. The CDR3 sequence is 13 residues long. The V end lost 0 bases, the J end lost 5 bases, and 10 bases lay between the germline ends. For the CDR3, the DNA is TGCAGCGTTGAAGATGACAGTTCTTATGGCTACACCTTC. It specifies CSVEDDSSYGYTF.

V gene TRBV27 combines with J gene TRBJ2-5; 11 nucleotides align to TRBD2. The CDR3 has 15 amino acids. Germline CDR1 reads MNHEY; CDR2 reads SMNVEV (reference sequence). The V segment lost 3 bases and the J segment 6 bases; nucleotides outside the gene matches: 6. DNA for the CDR3: TGTGCCAGCAGTTTTCGACTAGCGGGGAGCCAGACCCAGTACTTC. Its translation is CASSFRLAGSQTQYF.

This chain uses TRBV12-1 with TRBJ2-1; the table assigns TRBD2, which was not confirmed against the DNA. TRBV12-1 is an annotated pseudogene. The CDR3 has 17 residues. The CDR3: CASSPRTSGVSYNEQFF. CDR3 coding DNA: TGTGCCAGCAGCCCGAGGACTAGCGGGGTGTCCTACAATGAGCAGTTCTTC.

The rearrangement joins TRBV4-2 to TRBJ2-6; 8 bases align to TRBD1. V was clipped by 4 bases and J by 0 bases; unmatched bases: 11. Germline CDR1 is LGHNA and CDR2 is YNFKEQ. This CDR3 has 19 residues. The CDR3 coding sequence is TGTGCCAGCAGCCCCCGCGGGACAGGTCAAACCTCTGGGGCCAACGTCCTGACTTTC. It codes for CASSPRGTGQTSGANVLTF.

The rearrangement joins TRBV9 to TRBJ2-1, with TRBD2 matching over 11 bases. Germline CDR1 is SGDLS and CDR2 is YYNGEE. The CDR3 runs to 16 residues. Trimming took 2 bases from V and 4 from J; bases not matched to a gene: 5. DNA for the CDR3: TGTGCCAGCAGCGTGGGACTAGCGGAGGGATACAATGAGCAGTTCTTC. The encoded protein is CASSVGLAEGYNEQFF.

This sequence joins TRBV15 and TRBJ1-1; D is ambiguous. The ends were cut back, 3 bases at V and 9 bases at J, with 17 bases in the middle. Germline V gene data show CDR1 as LNHNV and CDR2 as YYDKDF (reference sequence). This CDR3 has 14 amino acids. Here the CDR3 reads CATSSLQRRPQAFF. For the CDR3, the DNA is TGTGCCACCAGCAGCTTACAGCGGCGCCCCCAAGCTTTCTTT.

This sequence joins TRBV6-1 and TRBJ2-3; 7 bases are shared with TRBD1. The CDR3 spans 13 residues. Trimming cost V 6 bases and J 3 bases; bases outside gene matches: 3. Per germline, CDR1 MNHNS and CDR2 SASEGT. DNA for the CDR3: TGTGCCAGCAGCGACAGGGTAACAGATACGCAGTATTTT. As protein: CASSDRVTDTQYF.

This clone was seen only a few times. The chain joins TRBV5-5 to TRBJ2-3, with TRBD1 identical over 10 bases. The ends lost 4 bases at V and 8 bases at J; junction bases unmatched: 13. This CDR3 spans 16 amino acids. Germline lookup yields CDR1 SGHKS and CDR2 YYEKEE (reference sequence). The CDR3: CASSKDGGQGFVTQYF. In DNA, the CDR3 is TGTGCCAGCAGCAAGGACGGGGGACAGGGGTTTGTTACGCAGTATTTT.